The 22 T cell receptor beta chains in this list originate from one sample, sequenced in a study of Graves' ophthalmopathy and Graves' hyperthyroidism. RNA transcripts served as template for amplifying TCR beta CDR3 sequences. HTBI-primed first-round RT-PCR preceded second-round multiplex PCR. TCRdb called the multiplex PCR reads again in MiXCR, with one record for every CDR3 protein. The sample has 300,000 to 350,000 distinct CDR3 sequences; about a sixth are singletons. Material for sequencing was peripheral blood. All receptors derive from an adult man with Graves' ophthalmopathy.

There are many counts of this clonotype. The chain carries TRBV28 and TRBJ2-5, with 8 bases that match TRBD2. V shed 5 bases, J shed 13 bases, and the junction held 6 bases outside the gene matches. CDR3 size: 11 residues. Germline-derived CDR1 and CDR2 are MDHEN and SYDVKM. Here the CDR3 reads CASSTSGPRYF. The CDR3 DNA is TGTGCCAGCAGTACTAGCGGACCCCGGTACTTC.

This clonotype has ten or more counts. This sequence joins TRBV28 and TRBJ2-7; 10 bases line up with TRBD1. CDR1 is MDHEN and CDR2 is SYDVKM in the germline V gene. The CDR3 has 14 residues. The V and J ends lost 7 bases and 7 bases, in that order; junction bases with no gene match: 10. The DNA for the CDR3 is TGTGCCAGCAACCCCATTTGGGACAGGGGAGAGCAGTACTTC. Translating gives CASNPIWDRGEQYF.

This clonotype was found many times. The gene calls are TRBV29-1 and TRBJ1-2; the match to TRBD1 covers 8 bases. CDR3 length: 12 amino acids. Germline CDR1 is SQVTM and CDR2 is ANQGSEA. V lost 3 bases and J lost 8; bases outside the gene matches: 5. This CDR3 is CSVEDREVGYTF. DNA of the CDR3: TGCAGCGTTGAGGACAGGGAAGTCGGCTACACCTTC. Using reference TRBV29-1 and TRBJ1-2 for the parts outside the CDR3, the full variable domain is SAVISQKPSRDICQRGTSLTIQCQVDSQVTMMFWYRQQPGQSLTLIATANQGSEATYESGFVIDKFPISRPNLTFSTLTVSNMSPEDSSIYLCSVEDREVGYTFGSGTRLTVV.

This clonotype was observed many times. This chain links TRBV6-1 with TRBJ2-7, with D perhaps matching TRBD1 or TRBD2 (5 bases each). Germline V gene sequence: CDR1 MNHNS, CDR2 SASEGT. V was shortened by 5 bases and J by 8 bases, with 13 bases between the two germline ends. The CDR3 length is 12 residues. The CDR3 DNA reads TGTGCCAGCAGTCCAATGGGGGTAAAGCAGTACTTC. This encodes CASSPMGVKQYF.

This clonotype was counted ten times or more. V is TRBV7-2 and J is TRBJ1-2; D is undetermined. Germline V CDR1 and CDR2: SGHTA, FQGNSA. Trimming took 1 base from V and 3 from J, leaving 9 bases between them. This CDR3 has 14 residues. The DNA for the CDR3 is TGTGCCAGCAGCTTAGACCCGCGAGACTATGGCTACACCTTC. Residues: CASSLDPRDYGYTF.

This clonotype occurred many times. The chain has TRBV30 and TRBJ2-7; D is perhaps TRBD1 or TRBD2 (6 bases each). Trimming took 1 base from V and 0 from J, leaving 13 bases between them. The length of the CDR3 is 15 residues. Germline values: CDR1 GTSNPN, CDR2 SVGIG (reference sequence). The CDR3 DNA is TGTGCCTGGAGTGGTGGGGGGCCCCACTCCTACGAGCAGTACTTC. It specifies CAWSGGGPHSYEQYF.

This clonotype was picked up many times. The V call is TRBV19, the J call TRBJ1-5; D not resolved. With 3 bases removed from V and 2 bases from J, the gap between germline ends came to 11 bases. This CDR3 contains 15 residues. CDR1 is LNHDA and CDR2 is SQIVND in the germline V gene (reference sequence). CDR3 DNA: TGTGCCAGTAGTATCACGGGGTCGGGCAATCAGCCCCAGCATTTT. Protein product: CASSITGSGNQPQHF.

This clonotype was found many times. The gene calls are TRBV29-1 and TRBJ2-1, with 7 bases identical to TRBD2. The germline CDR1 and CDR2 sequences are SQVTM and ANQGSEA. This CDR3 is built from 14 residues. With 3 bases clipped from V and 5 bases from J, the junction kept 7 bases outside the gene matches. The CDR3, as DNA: TGCAGCGTTGAGGCTGCGGGAGTTCACAATGAGCAGTTCTTC. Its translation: CSVEAAGVHNEQFF.

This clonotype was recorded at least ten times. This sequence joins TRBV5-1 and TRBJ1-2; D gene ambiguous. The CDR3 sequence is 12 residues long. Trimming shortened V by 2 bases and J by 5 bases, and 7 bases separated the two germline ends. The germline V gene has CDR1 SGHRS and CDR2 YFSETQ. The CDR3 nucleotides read TGCGCCAGCAGCTTCGAAGATTATGGCTACACCTTC. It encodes CASSFEDYGYTF.

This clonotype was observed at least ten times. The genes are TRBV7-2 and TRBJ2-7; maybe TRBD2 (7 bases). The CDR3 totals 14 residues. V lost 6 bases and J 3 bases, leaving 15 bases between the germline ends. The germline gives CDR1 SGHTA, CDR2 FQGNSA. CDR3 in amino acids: CASRSGGEDYEQYF. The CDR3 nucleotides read TGTGCCAGCAGGTCGGGGGGCGAGGACTACGAGCAGTACTTC.

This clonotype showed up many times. The CDR3 region is CASSEKHFYEQYF. CDR3 DNA: TGTGCCAGCAGTGAGAAACATTTCTACGAGCAGTACTTC. The chain employs TRBV2 and TRBJ2-7; no definite D call. The CDR3 sequence is 13 residues long. Germline lookup yields CDR1 SNHLY and CDR2 FYNNEI. Trimming stripped 3 bases from V and 3 bases from J, with 9 bases between.

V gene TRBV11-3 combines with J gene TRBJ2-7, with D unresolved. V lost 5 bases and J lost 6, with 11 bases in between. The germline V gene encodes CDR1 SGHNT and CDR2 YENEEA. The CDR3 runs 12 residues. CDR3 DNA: TGTGCCAGCAGCAAAACACGAGTCGAGCAGTACTTC. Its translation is CASSKTRVEQYF.

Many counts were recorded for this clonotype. CDR3 sequence (DNA): TGTGCCAGCAGTTTAGAACAGGGGGCGGGAAACATTCAGTACTTC. Amino acid sequence: CASSLEQGAGNIQYF. The rearrangement joins TRBV28 to TRBJ2-4; the match to TRBD1 covers 9 bases. In germline, CDR1 is MDHEN, CDR2 SYDVKM. CDR3 length equals 15 residues. The ends lost 2 bases at V and 6 bases at J; junction bases unmatched: 5.

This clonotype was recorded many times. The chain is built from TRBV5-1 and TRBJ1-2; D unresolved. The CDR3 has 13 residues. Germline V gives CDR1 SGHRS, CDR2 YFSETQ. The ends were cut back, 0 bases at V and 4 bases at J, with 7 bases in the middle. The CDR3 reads CASSLDQAYGYTF. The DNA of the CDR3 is TGCGCCAGCAGCTTGGACCAGGCCTATGGCTACACCTTC.

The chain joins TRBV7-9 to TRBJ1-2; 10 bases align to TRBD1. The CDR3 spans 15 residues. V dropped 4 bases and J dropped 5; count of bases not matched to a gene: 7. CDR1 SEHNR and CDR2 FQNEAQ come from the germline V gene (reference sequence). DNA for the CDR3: TGTGCCAGCAGCTCCACCTTGGGACAGGGGTATGGCTACACCTTC. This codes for CASSSTLGQGYGYTF.

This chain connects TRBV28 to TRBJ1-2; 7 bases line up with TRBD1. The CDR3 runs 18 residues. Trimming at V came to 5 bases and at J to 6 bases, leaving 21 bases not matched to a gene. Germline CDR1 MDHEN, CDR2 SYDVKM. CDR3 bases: TGTGCCAGCAGTCCACAGAGGGGTAGGGGACAGCACGCCAATGGCTACACCTTC. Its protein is CASSPQRGRGQHANGYTF.

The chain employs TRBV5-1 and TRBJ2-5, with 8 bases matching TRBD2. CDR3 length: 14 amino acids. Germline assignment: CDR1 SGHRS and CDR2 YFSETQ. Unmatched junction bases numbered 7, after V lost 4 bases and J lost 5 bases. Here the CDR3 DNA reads TGCGCCAGCAGCGACGGGGGGGCCCGGGAGACCCAGTACTTC. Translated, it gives CASSDGGARETQYF.

CDR3 sequence (DNA): TGTGCCAGCAGCCAAGATTTAAGGGTTAATCAGCCCCAGCATTTT. This sequence encodes CASSQDLRVNQPQHF. J is TRBJ1-5 and V is TRBV4-2; D uncertain. Germline-derived CDR1 and CDR2 are LGHNA and YNFKEQ. Trimming left V 0 bases short and J 4 bases short, with 10 bases between. The CDR3 consists of 15 residues.

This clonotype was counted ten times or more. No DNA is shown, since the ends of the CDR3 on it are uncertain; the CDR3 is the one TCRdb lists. CDR3 in amino acids: CASSSSSSSGRAEYEQYF. The rearrangement links TRBV6-6 to TRBJ2-7; the D call of TRBD2 is as the table states it, not checked on the DNA. Per the germline V gene, CDR1 is MNHNY and CDR2 is SVGAGI (reference sequence). The CDR3 is 18 residues long, ends included.

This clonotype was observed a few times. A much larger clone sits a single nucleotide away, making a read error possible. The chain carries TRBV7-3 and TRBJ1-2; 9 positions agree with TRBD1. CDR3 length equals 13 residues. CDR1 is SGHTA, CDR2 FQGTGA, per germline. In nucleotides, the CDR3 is TGTGCCAGCAGCTCAACAGGGGGCTATGGCTGCACCTTC. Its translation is CASSSTGGYGCTF.

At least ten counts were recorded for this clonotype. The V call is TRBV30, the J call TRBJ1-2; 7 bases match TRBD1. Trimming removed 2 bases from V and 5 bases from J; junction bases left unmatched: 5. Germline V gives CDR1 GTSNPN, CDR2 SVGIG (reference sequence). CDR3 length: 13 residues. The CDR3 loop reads CAWSQGQTYGYTF. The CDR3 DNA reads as TGTGCCTGGAGTCAGGGACAGACGTATGGCTACACCTTC.

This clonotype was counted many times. CDR3 bases: TGTGCCAGCAGTGAAAGGGGGGGGTATGGCTCCTACGAGCAGTACTTC. The encoded protein is CASSERGGYGSYEQYF. J is TRBJ2-7 and V is TRBV6-1; D might be TRBD2 (7 bases). The CDR3 runs to 16 residues. CDR1 is MNHNS, CDR2 SASEGT, per germline. Trimming left V 2 bases short and J 0 bases short, with 14 bases between.